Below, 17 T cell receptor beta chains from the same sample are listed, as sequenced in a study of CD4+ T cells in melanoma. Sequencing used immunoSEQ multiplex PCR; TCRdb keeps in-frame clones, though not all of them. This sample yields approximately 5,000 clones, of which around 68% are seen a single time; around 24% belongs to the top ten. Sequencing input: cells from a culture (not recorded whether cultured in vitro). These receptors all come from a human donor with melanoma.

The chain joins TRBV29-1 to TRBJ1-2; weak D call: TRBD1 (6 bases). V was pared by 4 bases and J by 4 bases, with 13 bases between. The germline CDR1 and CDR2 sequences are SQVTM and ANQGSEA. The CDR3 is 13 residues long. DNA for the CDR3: TGCAGCGTTGGGATACAGGGAGGCTATGGCTACACCTTC. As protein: CSVGIQGGYGYTF.

CDR3 coding DNA: TGTGCCAGCGAGCCGGGATCCTATAATTCACCCCTCCACTTT. It codes for CASEPGSYNSPLHF. This chain uses TRBV9 with TRBJ1-6; no reliable D call. V dropped 7 bases and J dropped 1 base, with 9 bases sitting between them. The germline V gene encodes CDR1 SGDLS and CDR2 YYNGEE. CDR3 length equals 14 residues.

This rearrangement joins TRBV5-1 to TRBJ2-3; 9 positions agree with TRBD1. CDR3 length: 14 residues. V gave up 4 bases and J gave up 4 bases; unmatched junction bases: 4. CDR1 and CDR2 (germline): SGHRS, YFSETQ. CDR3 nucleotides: TGCGCCAGCAGCACAGGGGGCAGGGCAGATACGCAGTATTTT. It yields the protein CASSTGGRADTQYF.

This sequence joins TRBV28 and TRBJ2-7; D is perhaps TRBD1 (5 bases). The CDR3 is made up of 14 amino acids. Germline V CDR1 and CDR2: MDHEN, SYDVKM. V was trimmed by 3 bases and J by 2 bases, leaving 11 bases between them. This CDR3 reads CASSLRQGAYEQYF. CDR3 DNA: TGTGCCAGCAGTTTGCGGCAGGGCGCCTACGAGCAGTACTTC.

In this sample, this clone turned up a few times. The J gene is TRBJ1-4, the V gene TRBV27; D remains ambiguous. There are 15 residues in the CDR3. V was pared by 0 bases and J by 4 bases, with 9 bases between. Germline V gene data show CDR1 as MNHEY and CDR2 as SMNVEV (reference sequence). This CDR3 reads CASSLSLVHNEKLFF. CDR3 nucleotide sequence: TGTGCCAGCAGTTTATCACTCGTCCATAATGAAAAACTGTTTTTT.

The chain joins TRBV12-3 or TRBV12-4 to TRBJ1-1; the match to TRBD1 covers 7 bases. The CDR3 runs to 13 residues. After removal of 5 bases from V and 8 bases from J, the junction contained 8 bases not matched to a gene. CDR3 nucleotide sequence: TGTGCCAGCAGTCCTGGACAGGCGCCAGAAGCTTTCTTT. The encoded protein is CASSPGQAPEAFF.

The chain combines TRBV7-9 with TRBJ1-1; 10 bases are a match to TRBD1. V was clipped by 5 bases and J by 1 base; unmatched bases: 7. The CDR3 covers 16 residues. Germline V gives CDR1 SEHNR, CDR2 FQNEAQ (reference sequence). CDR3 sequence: CASSPRQGAWNTEAFF. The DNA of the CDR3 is TGTGCCAGCAGCCCAAGACAGGGGGCATGGAACACTGAAGCTTTCTTT.

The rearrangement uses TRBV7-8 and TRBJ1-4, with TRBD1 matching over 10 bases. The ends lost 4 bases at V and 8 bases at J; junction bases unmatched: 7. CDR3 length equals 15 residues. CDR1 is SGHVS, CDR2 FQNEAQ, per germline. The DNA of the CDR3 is TGTGCCAGCAGCTCCCCGACAGGGGGCGTGGAAAAACTGTTTTTT. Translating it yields CASSSPTGGVEKLFF.

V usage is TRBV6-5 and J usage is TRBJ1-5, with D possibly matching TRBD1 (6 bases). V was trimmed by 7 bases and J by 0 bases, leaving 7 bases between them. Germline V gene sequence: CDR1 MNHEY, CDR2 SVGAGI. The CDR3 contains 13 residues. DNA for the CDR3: TGTGCCAGCACCAGGGGTAGCAATCAGCCCCAGCATTTT. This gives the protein CASTRGSNQPQHF.

This CDR3 reads CASSSEPGTGGLQHF. CDR3 nucleotide sequence: TGCGCCAGCAGCTCCGAACCCGGGACAGGGGGACTCCAGCATTTT. J is TRBJ1-5 and V is TRBV5-1; 11 nucleotides line up with TRBD1. This CDR3 has 15 amino acids. The V segment lost 3 bases and the J segment 12 bases; nucleotides outside the gene matches: 11. Per germline, CDR1 SGHRS and CDR2 YFSETQ.

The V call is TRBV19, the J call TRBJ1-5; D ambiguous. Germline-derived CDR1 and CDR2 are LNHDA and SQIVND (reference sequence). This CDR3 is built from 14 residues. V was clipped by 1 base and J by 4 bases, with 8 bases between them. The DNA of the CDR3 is TGTGCCAGTAGTATAGGCACCCGAAATCAGCCCCAGCATTTT. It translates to CASSIGTRNQPQHF. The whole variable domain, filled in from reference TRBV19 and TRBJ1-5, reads DGGITQSPKYLFRKEGQNVTLSCEQNLNHDAMYWYRQDPGQGLRLIYYSQIVNDFQKGDIAEGYSVSREKKESFPLTVTSAQKNPTAFYLCASSIGTRNQPQHFGDGTRLSIL.

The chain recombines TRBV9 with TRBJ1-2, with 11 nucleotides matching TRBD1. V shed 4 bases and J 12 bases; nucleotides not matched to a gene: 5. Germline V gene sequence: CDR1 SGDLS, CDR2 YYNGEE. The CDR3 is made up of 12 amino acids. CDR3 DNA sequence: TGTGCCAGCAGCCGGGACAGGGGGTTCCACACCTTC. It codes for CASSRDRGFHTF.

The CDR3 loop is CASSFSKGYTF. The CDR3 bases are TGTGCCAGCAGTTTCTCCAAGGGCTACACCTTC. This sequence joins TRBV28 and TRBJ1-2; D gene uncertain. The V end was cut by 3 bases, the J end by 8 bases, with 7 bases between. This CDR3 is built from 11 residues. Germline V lookup: CDR1 MDHEN, CDR2 SYDVKM.

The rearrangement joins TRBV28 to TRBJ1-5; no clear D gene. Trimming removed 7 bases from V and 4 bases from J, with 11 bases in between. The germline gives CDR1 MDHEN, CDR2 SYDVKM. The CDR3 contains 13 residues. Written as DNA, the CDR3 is TGTGCCAGCAAAGGGCGACAAAATCAGCCCCAGCATTTT. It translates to CASKGRQNQPQHF.

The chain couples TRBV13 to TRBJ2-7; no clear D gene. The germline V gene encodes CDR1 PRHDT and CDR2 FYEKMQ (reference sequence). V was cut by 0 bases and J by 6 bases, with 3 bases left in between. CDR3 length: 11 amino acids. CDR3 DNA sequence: TGTGCCAGCAGCTTAGGTAGCGAGCAGTACTTC. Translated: CASSLGSEQYF. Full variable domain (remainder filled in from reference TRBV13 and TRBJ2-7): AAGVIQSPRHLIKEKRETATLKCYPIPRHDTVYWYQQGPGQDPQFLISFYEKMQSDKGSIPDRFSAQQFSDYHSELNMSSLELGDSALYFCASSLGSEQYFGPGTRLTVT.

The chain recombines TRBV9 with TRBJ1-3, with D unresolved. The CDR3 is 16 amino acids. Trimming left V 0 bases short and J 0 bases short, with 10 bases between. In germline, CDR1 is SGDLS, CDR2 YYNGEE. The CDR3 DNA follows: TGTGCCAGCAGCGTAGCTGGGTTGAGCTCTGGAAACACCATATATTTT. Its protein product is CASSVAGLSSGNTIYF.

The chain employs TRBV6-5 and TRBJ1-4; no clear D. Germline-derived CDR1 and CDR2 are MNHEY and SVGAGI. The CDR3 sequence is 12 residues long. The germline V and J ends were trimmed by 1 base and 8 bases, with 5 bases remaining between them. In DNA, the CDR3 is TGTGCCAGCAGTTACTGGAAAGAAAAACTGTTTTTT. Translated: CASSYWKEKLFF.